The sequence of this TCR beta chain was determined in a study of radiation and T cells in renal cell carcinoma. Assay used: immunoSEQ multiplex PCR; TCRdb lists only in-frame clones, some missing. The table has around 130,000 clones, roughly four fifths seen once. Time point reported: blood 2 weeks post-SBRT. The sample's treatment: 15 Gy SBRT to primary tumor, nephrectomy 4 weeks later. Germline V CDR1 and CDR2: SEHNR, FQNEAQ (reference sequence). There are 12 residues in the CDR3. The V gene lost 5 bases and the J gene lost 0 bases, with 4 bases spanning the gap. The sequence was obtained from a woman aged 55 to 70 with renal cell carcinoma. The sample in question was blood, obtained from a patient whose treatment included radiotherapy and nephrectomy. The chain employs TRBV7-9 and TRBJ2-5; no reliable D call. CDR3 loop: CASSPYQETQYF. Written as DNA, the CDR3 is TGTGCCAGCAGCCCTTACCAAGAGACCCAGTACTTC.